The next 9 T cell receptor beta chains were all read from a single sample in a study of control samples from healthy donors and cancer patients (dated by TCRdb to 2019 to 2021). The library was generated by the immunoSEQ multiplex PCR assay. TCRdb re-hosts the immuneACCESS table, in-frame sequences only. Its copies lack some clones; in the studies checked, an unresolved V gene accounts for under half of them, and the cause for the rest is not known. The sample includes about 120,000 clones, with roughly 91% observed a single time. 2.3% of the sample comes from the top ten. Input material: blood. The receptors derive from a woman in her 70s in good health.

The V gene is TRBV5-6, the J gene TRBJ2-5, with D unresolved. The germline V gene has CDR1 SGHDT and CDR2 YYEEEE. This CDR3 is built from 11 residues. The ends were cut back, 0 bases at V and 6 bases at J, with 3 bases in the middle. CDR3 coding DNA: TGTGCCAGCAGCTTGGAAAAGACCCAGTACTTC. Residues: CASSLEKTQYF.

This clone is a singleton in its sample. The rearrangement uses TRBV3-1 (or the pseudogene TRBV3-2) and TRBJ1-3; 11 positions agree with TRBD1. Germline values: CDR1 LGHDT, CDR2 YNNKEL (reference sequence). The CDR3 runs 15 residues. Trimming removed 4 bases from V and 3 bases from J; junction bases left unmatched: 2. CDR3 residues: CASSLDRGHGNTIYF. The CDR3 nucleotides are TGTGCCAGCAGCCTGGACAGGGGGCATGGAAACACCATATATTTT.

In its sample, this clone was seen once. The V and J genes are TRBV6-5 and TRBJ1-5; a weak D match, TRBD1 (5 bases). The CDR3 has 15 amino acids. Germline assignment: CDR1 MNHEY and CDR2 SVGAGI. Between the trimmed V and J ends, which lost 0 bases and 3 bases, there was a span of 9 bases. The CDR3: CASSYSYRHNQPQHF. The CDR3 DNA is TGTGCCAGCAGTTACTCTTACAGGCACAATCAGCCCCAGCATTTT.

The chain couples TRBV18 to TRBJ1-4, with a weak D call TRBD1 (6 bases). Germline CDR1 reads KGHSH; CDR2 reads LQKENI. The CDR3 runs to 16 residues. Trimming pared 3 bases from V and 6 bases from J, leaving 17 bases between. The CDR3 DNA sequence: TGTGCCAGCTCACCGGCACCCCCTGGACAGCATGAAAAACTGTTTTTT. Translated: CASSPAPPGQHEKLFF. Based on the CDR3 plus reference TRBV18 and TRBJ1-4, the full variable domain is NAGVMQNPRHLVRRRGQEARLRCSPMKGHSHVYWYRQLPEEGLKFMVYLQKENIIDESGMPKERFSAEFPKEGPSILRIQQVVRGDSAAYFCASSPAPPGQHEKLFFGSGTQLSVL.

CDR3: CASSHGTAGLAIADTQYF. CDR3 nucleotide sequence: TGTGCCAGCAGCCACGGAACGGCCGGACTAGCGATCGCAGATACGCAGTATTTT. This chain joins TRBV7-9 and TRBJ2-3; TRBD2 matches 9 bases. Per germline, CDR1 SEHNR and CDR2 FQNEAQ (reference sequence). This CDR3 has 18 amino acids. The trim removed 5 bases at V and 4 bases at J, leaving 16 bases unmatched.

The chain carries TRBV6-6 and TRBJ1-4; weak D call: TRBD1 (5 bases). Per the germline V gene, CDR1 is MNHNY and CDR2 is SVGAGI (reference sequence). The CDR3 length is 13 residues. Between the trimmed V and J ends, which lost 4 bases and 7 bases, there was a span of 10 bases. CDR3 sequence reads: CASSFSGFEKLFF. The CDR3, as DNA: TGTGCCAGCAGTTTTTCAGGGTTTGAAAAACTGTTTTTT.

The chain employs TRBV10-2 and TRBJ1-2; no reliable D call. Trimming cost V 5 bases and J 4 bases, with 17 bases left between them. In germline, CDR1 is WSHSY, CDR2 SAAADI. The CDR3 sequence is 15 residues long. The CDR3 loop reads CASSPGPNPSYGYTF. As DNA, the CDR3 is TGCGCCAGCAGTCCGGGCCCCAACCCTAGCTATGGCTACACCTTC.

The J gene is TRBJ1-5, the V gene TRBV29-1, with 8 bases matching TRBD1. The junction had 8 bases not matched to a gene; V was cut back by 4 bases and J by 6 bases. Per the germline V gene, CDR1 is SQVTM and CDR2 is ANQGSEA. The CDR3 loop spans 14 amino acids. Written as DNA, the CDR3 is TGCAGCGTTGGGGGGACAGGCAGTGGTCAGCCCCAGCATTTT. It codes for CSVGGTGSGQPQHF.

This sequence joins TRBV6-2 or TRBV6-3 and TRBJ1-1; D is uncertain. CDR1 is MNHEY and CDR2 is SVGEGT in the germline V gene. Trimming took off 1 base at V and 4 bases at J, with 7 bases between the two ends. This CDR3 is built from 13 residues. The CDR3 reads CASSYLYTTEAFF. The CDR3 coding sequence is TGTGCCAGCAGTTACTTATATACCACTGAAGCTTTCTTT.